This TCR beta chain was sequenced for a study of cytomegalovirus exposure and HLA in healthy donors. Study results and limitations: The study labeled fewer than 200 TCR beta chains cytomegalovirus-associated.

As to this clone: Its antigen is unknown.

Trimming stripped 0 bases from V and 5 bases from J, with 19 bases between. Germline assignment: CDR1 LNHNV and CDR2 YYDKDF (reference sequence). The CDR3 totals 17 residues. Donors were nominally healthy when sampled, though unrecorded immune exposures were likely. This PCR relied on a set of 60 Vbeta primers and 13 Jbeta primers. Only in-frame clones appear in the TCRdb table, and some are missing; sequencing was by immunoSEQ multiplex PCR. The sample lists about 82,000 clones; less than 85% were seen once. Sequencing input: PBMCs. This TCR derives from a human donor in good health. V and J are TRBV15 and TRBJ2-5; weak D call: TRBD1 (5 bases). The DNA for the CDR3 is TGTGCCACCAGCAGAGATCGCCCAGGGCCCCGGCCGGAGACCCAGTACTTC. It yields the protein CATSRDRPGPRPETQYF.